The 30 T cell receptor beta chains listed next were all sequenced from one sample in a study of cytomegalovirus exposure and HLA in healthy donors. PCR involved 60 Vbeta and 13 Jbeta primers. TCRdb's table, derived via immunoSEQ multiplex PCR, lists solely in-frame clones and lacks some. Altogether 220,000 or so clones are present, around 83% being singletons, with the ten largest covering about 2.6%. The sequenced material came from PBMCs. These receptors were collected from a woman between 40 and 50 years old in good health and CMV-seronegative.

The chain couples TRBV6-6 to TRBJ2-7; D is possibly TRBD1 (5 bases). The CDR3 has 14 amino acids. Germline V gene lookup returns CDR1 MNHNY and CDR2 SVGAGI (reference sequence). V dropped 0 bases and J dropped 3 bases, with 9 bases sitting between them. The CDR3 DNA follows: TGTGCCAGCAGTTACTCGGACAAGAACTACGAGCAGTACTTC. Residues: CASSYSDKNYEQYF.

The chain joins TRBV30 to TRBJ2-5, with D tentatively TRBD2 (5 bases). The J call may be wrong; the DNA end is better matched by TRBJ2-7. The V gene's germline CDR1 is GTSNPN and CDR2 SVGIG (reference sequence). The length of the CDR3 is 12 residues. CDR3: CAWSPGKYEQYF. The DNA for the CDR3 is TGTGCCTGGTCCCCGGGGAAGTACGAGCAGTACTTC.

This clone was counted a single time. The rearrangement uses TRBV18 and TRBJ1-1, with 9 nucleotides matching TRBD1. This CDR3 has 16 amino acids. V dropped 2 bases and J dropped 0; count of bases not matched to a gene: 4. Germline CDR1 and CDR2: KGHSH and LQKENI. The CDR3 nucleotides are TGTGCCAGCTCACCAGGGACAGGGAGCATGAACACTGAAGCTTTCTTT. Amino acid sequence: CASSPGTGSMNTEAFF.

The chain combines TRBV29-1 with TRBJ2-2, with TRBD1 as a possible D gene (5 bases). V lost 2 bases to trimming and J lost 4 bases, with 14 bases between them. The germline gives CDR1 SQVTM, CDR2 ANQGSEA. CDR3 length equals 15 residues. Here the CDR3 reads CSVEYQGLGTGELFF. For the CDR3, the DNA is TGCAGCGTTGAATACCAGGGCCTTGGCACCGGGGAGCTGTTTTTT.

This clone was seen once. The J gene is TRBJ2-3, the V gene TRBV30; D unclear. Germline lookup yields CDR1 GTSNPN and CDR2 SVGIG (reference sequence). V was pared by 1 base and J by 4 bases, with 6 bases between. This CDR3 is built from 12 residues. The CDR3 DNA follows: TGTGCCTGGAGTGGACTCCCAGATACGCAGTATTTT. Its translation: CAWSGLPDTQYF.

CDR3 sequence: CASSPDSLANYGYTF. In DNA form, the CDR3 reads TGTGCCAGTAGTCCCGATTCTTTAGCTAACTATGGCTACACCTTC. The chain employs TRBV19 and TRBJ1-2; D uncertain. In germline, CDR1 is LNHDA, CDR2 SQIVND (reference sequence). Trimming stripped 5 bases from V and 0 bases from J, with 13 bases between. The CDR3 is 15 residues long.

The sample holds a few counts of this clone. The CDR3 reads CASSEGAAPSEQFF. The CDR3 DNA follows: TGCGCCAGCAGTGAGGGGGCAGCGCCCAGTGAGCAGTTCTTC. J is TRBJ2-1 and V is TRBV10-1; tentatively, D is TRBD1 (5 bases). Germline-derived CDR1 and CDR2 are WNHNN and SYGVQD (reference sequence). V was trimmed by 2 bases and J by 9 bases, leaving 14 bases between them. There are 14 residues in the CDR3.

The chain uses TRBV28 and TRBJ1-1; D remains ambiguous. V lost 1 base and J lost 2, with 8 bases in between. This CDR3 spans 14 amino acids. From germline, CDR1 is MDHEN and CDR2 SYDVKM. CDR3 DNA: TGTGCCAGCAGTTTATCTAGGCCAAACACTGAAGCTTTCTTT. Its translation: CASSLSRPNTEAFF.

The chain links TRBV29-1 to TRBJ2-2; the match to TRBD1 covers 8 bases. J gave up 6 bases and V 5 bases, and 8 bases lay outside the gene matches. This CDR3 region has 14 residues. From germline, CDR1 is SQVTM and CDR2 ANQGSEA. The CDR3 spells CSVLKQGEPGELFF. In nucleotides, the CDR3 is TGCAGCGTTCTCAAACAGGGGGAACCCGGGGAGCTGTTTTTT.

The rearrangement joins TRBV27 to TRBJ1-2; D might be TRBD1 (6 bases). The CDR3 contains 15 residues. The ends were cut back, 3 bases at V and 8 bases at J, with 19 bases in the middle. Per the germline V gene, CDR1 is MNHEY and CDR2 is SMNVEV (reference sequence). The CDR3 loop reads CASSFTTGSLLGYTF. As DNA, the CDR3 is TGTGCCAGCAGTTTCACCACAGGGTCCCTGTTGGGCTACACCTTC.

J is TRBJ2-1 and V is TRBV5-1; TRBD2 matches at 12 bases. This CDR3 comprises 15 residues. Per the germline V gene, CDR1 is SGHRS and CDR2 is YFSETQ. V trimming: 1 base; J trimming: 9 bases; junction bases outside the gene matches: 5. The CDR3 DNA follows: TGCGCCAGCAGCTTGAGGCTAGCGGGAGGGGGTGAGCAGTTCTTC. Translation: CASSLRLAGGGEQFF.

On this clone: Other DNA sequences in the same sample also yield this CDR3. The CDR3 sequence: CASSVGGSSYEQYF. As DNA, the CDR3 is TGTGCCAGCAGCGTAGGAGGGAGCTCCTACGAGCAGTACTTC. V usage is TRBV9 and J usage is TRBJ2-7; perhaps TRBD2 as D (5 bases). With 0 bases removed from V and 0 bases from J, the gap between germline ends came to 7 bases. In germline, CDR1 is SGDLS, CDR2 YYNGEE. The CDR3 runs to 14 residues.

This chain joins TRBV6-1 and TRBJ2-1; TRBD2 is a possible D gene (7 bases). The germline V and J ends were trimmed by 2 bases and 2 bases, with 16 bases remaining between them. The CDR3 is 17 residues long. Germline values: CDR1 MNHNS, CDR2 SASEGT. The CDR3 coding sequence is TGTGCCAGCAGTGAATTTGCAGGGAGGGGGGCCTACAATGAGCAGTTCTTC. Translation gives CASSEFAGRGAYNEQFF.

J is TRBJ2-2 and V is TRBV30; tentatively, D is TRBD2 (6 bases). The V gene lost 1 base and the J gene lost 7 bases, with 10 bases spanning the gap. The germline gives CDR1 GTSNPN, CDR2 SVGIG (reference sequence). The CDR3 is 13 residues long. The CDR3 loop is CAWSAMGGGELFF. The CDR3 nucleotides read TGTGCCTGGAGTGCGATGGGGGGCGGGGAGCTGTTTTTT.

The V gene is TRBV28, the J gene TRBJ2-3; D may be TRBD1 (5 bases). The CDR3 sequence is 15 residues long. CDR1 and CDR2 (germline): MDHEN, SYDVKM. V shed 6 bases and J shed 0 bases, with 13 bases lying between them. This chain's CDR3 is CASRNSGISTDTQYF. In nucleotides, the CDR3 is TGTGCCAGCAGGAATTCAGGGATTAGCACAGATACGCAGTATTTT.

The V call is TRBV7-6, the J call TRBJ2-3; 7 nucleotides align to TRBD2. Germline CDR1 reads SGHVS; CDR2 reads FNYEAQ. J lost 2 bases, V lost 4 bases, and 6 bases had no gene match. The CDR3 extends over 15 amino acids. The CDR3 protein is CASSSSGGHTDTQYF. The CDR3 DNA reads TGTGCCAGCAGCTCTAGCGGAGGTCACACAGATACGCAGTATTTT.

The chain is built from TRBV19 and TRBJ1-4; D unclear. The germline V gene has CDR1 LNHDA and CDR2 SQIVND (reference sequence). Trimming removed 4 bases from V and 2 bases from J, with 8 bases in between. CDR3 length: 14 residues. CDR3 region: CASSKGATNEKLFF. DNA for the CDR3: TGTGCCAGTAGTAAGGGAGCGACTAATGAAAAACTGTTTTTT.

This chain uses TRBV11-2 with TRBJ1-1; D gene unclear. CDR3 length equals 15 residues. CDR1 is SGHAT and CDR2 is FQNNGV in the germline V gene. Trimming pared 1 base from V and 0 bases from J, leaving 9 bases between. CDR3 sequence reads: CASSLVGGMNTEAFF. CDR3 nucleotides: TGTGCCAGCAGCTTAGTTGGAGGAATGAACACTGAAGCTTTCTTT.

The chain is built from TRBV20-1 and TRBJ2-7; no definite D call. The CDR3 is 11 amino acids. V was cut by 2 bases and J by 2 bases, with 4 bases left in between. Germline CDR1 reads DFQATT; CDR2 reads SNEGSKA (reference sequence). The chain's CDR3 is CSARPTYEQYF. CDR3 nucleotides: TGCAGTGCTAGACCCACCTACGAGCAGTACTTC.

This clone was observed once. This CDR3 is CASSPATITGGYGYTF. CDR3 coding DNA: TGTGCCAGCAGCCCCGCCACCATAACAGGGGGCTATGGCTACACCTTC. The chain links TRBV4-2 to TRBJ1-2; 8 nucleotides match TRBD1. V was pared by 4 bases and J by 4 bases, with 11 bases of the junction left unmatched. The germline V gene has CDR1 LGHNA and CDR2 YNFKEQ. The CDR3 consists of 16 residues.

This clone was found a few times. The V call is TRBV28, the J call TRBJ1-2; tentative D call: TRBD1 (6 bases). The germline CDR1 and CDR2 sequences are MDHEN and SYDVKM. Between the trimmed V and J ends, which lost 7 bases and 6 bases, there was a span of 21 bases. The CDR3 is made up of 15 amino acids. The CDR3: CASIRQTGCEDGYTF. The CDR3 coding sequence is TGTGCCAGCATTCGGCAAACAGGGTGCGAGGATGGCTACACCTTC.

The gene calls are TRBV5-5 and TRBJ1-1, with 7 bases aligning to TRBD1. The CDR3 contains 14 residues. J gave up 4 bases and V 0 bases, and 3 bases lay outside the gene matches. Germline assignment: CDR1 SGHKS and CDR2 YYEKEE (reference sequence). CDR3 bases: TGTGCCAGCAGCTTGGGTCCAGGGGGCACTGAAGCTTTCTTT. Translating it yields CASSLGPGGTEAFF.

This chain links TRBV30 with TRBJ2-5, with TRBD1 matching over 7 bases. The J call could be wrong; TRBJ2-7 is a better fit for the DNA end. CDR1 is GTSNPN, CDR2 SVGIG, per germline (reference sequence). The CDR3 extends over 13 amino acids. CDR3 amino acids: CAWETGAGYEQYF. For the CDR3, the DNA is TGTGCCTGGGAAACAGGGGCCGGCTACGAGCAGTACTTC.

The V gene is TRBV27, the J gene TRBJ1-5; weak D call: TRBD1 (6 bases). Trimming took 8 bases from V and 7 from J, leaving 21 bases between them. This CDR3 has 15 residues. From germline, CDR1 is MNHEY and CDR2 SMNVEV (reference sequence). The CDR3 DNA follows: TGTGCCAGCTGGGAACAGGGTAATTCGTGGCAGCCCCAGCATTTT. Its protein product is CASWEQGNSWQPQHF.

The chain recombines TRBV5-1 with TRBJ2-3; D is unresolved. Germline V lookup: CDR1 SGHRS, CDR2 YFSETQ. CDR3 size: 15 residues. V shed 6 bases and J shed 3 bases, with 17 bases lying between them. The CDR3 nucleotides read TGCGCCAGCACTTCGCCTGGCGGAGCGACAGATACGCAGTATTTT. Translated: CASTSPGGATDTQYF.

V usage is TRBV27 and J usage is TRBJ2-7; 9 bases are shared with TRBD2. In germline, CDR1 is MNHEY, CDR2 SMNVEV (reference sequence). With 2 bases clipped from V and 5 bases from J, the junction kept 13 bases outside the gene matches. This CDR3 contains 17 residues. The CDR3 loop reads CASSLGTLAGFTNEQYF. The CDR3 DNA reads as TGTGCCAGCAGTTTAGGGACCCTAGCGGGGTTCACCAACGAGCAGTACTTC.

The gene calls are TRBV5-4 and TRBJ1-2; tentatively, D is TRBD1 (5 bases). Trimming stripped 0 bases from V and 5 bases from J, with 11 bases between. From germline, CDR1 is SGHNT and CDR2 YYREEE (reference sequence). This CDR3 has 14 residues. CDR3 residues: CASSLGDRRYGYTF. CDR3 DNA sequence: TGTGCCAGCAGCTTGGGAGACAGAAGATATGGCTACACCTTC.

J is TRBJ1-2 and V is TRBV5-4, with 8 bases aligning to TRBD1. The CDR3 spans 16 residues. The germline V gene has CDR1 SGHNT and CDR2 YYREEE (reference sequence). The V and J ends lost 4 bases and 5 bases, in that order; junction bases with no gene match: 13. CDR3 sequence: CASSTGASRGHYGYTF. In nucleotides, the CDR3 is TGTGCCAGCAGCACGGGGGCGAGCAGGGGGCATTATGGCTACACCTTC.

The rearrangement links TRBV27 to TRBJ2-7, with a possible D match to TRBD1 (6 bases). V was trimmed by 3 bases and J by 2 bases, leaving 8 bases between them. There are 13 residues in the CDR3. Germline-derived CDR1 and CDR2 are MNHEY and SMNVEV (reference sequence). The CDR3 sequence: CASSLRTAYEQYF. CDR3 DNA: TGTGCCAGCAGTTTGAGGACAGCCTACGAGCAGTACTTC.

The count of this clone is one. CDR3 nucleotides: TGTGCCAGCAGCTCTATTGGATGGGACAGGGGATCTAGCACAGATACGCAGTATTTT. Encoded protein: CASSSIGWDRGSSTDTQYF. The genes are TRBV9 and TRBJ2-3; 10 nucleotides agree with TRBD1. V trimming: 4 bases; J trimming: 0 bases; junction bases outside the gene matches: 14. Germline CDR1 reads SGDLS; CDR2 reads YYNGEE. This CDR3 comprises 19 residues.